This T cell receptor (beta chain) was obtained from a study of T cells in women clearing cervical HPV infection. About the study: HLA type stays a possible confounder, typing being limited. Study results and caveats: CIN3+ cases had significantly higher TCR richness than controls; evenness did not differ.

The table came from immunoSEQ multiplex PCR; TCRdb's copy has only in-frame clones and leaves some out. The table for this sample gives over 10,000 clones. Cervical HPV DNA detected by MY09/MY11 PCR, typed by dot-blot. Germline V gene sequence: CDR1 SNHLY, CDR2 FYNNEI. Losses at the gene ends were 7 bases for V and 8 bases for J; bases not matched to a gene: 4. The CDR3 spans 13 residues. Note on this clone: No antigen is known for it. Coverage ceases 3 residues before the CDR3 finishes, and the germline J gene fills in the end.

The receptor comes from a woman aged 18 to 75 with a cervical HPV16 infection that either progressed to CIN3+ or cleared (not recorded which). The chain recombines TRBV2 with TRBJ2-1; 11 nucleotides align to TRBD2. The sequenced sample consisted of blood buffy coat. CDR3: CASMGLAVDEQFF. CDR3 DNA, as far as it was read: TGTGCCAGCATGGGACTAGCGGTGGATGAG.